This entry lists 10 T cell receptor beta chains sequenced from one sample in a study of blood T cells in healthy people across ages. A J-beta primer mix and a sample-barcoded 5' primer were used in a second PCR of roughly 6 to 12 cycles. MiXCR, run by TCRdb on the 5' RACE reads, gives a single entry per CDR3 protein. The sample includes more than 900,000 distinct CDR3 sequences, about 28% of them seen just once. The same sample was also used in a study of T cells of mothers and their children.

Sequencing was carried out using blood. Source of these receptors: a woman in her 40s in good health.

This chain links TRBV18 with TRBJ2-1; a weak D match, TRBD1 (5 bases). Germline values: CDR1 KGHSH, CDR2 LQKENI. CDR3 size: 16 residues. V was pared by 2 bases and J by 0 bases, with 11 bases between. CDR3 nucleotide sequence: TGTGCCAGCTCACCAAGACAGCCGTCCTCCTACAATGAGCAGTTCTTC. Translating gives CASSPRQPSSYNEQFF.

This clonotype was detected ten times or more. The chain links TRBV7-2 to TRBJ2-3, with 12 bases lining up with TRBD2. This CDR3 spans 15 amino acids. Germline values: CDR1 SGHTA, CDR2 FQGNSA. V dropped 2 bases and J dropped 9; count of bases not matched to a gene: 6. CDR3 region: CASSLSLAGGGTQYF. The CDR3 nucleotides read TGTGCCAGCAGCTTATCACTAGCGGGGGGAGGGACGCAGTATTTT.

Concerning this clonotype itself: One base away lies a much larger clone, so this may be a sequencing read error. This chain links TRBV5-1 with TRBJ2-3; possible D gene TRBD1, 6 bases. Germline CDR1 reads SGHRS; CDR2 reads YFSETQ. There are 14 residues in the CDR3. The ends were cut back, 4 bases at V and 5 bases at J, with 14 bases in the middle. The CDR3: CASSQQGSVDTQYF. In nucleotides, the CDR3 is TGCGCCAGCAGCCAACAGGGAAGCGTAGATACGCAGTATTTT. The full variable domain, completed using reference TRBV5-1 and TRBJ2-3, is KAGVTQTPRYLIKTRGQQVTLSCSPISGHRSVSWYQQTPGQGLQFLFEYFSETQRNKGNFPGRFSGRQFSNSRSEMNVSTLELGDSALYLCASSQQGSVDTQYFGPGTRLTVL.

The V call is TRBV4-1, the J call TRBJ1-2; 9 bases agree with TRBD1. The CDR3 loop spans 17 amino acids. Germline lookup yields CDR1 MGHRA and CDR2 YSYEKL. V lost 0 bases to trimming and J lost 4 bases; unmatched junction nucleotides: 9. CDR3: CASSQDMWTGVSYGYTF. CDR3 DNA: TGCGCCAGCAGCCAAGATATGTGGACAGGGGTCTCCTATGGCTACACCTTC.

The V and J genes are TRBV28 and TRBJ2-4; possibly TRBD2 for D (6 bases). Germline V gene lookup returns CDR1 MDHEN and CDR2 SYDVKM. The CDR3 extends over 14 amino acids. V lost 4 bases and J 13 bases, leaving 20 bases between the germline ends. CDR3 bases: TGTGCCAGCAGTTATGACGCTGGGGAGGAGGCCCAGTACTTC. This sequence encodes CASSYDAGEEAQYF.

The chain combines TRBV7-2 with TRBJ2-5; TRBD2 matches at 11 bases. Looked up from germline, CDR1 is SGHTA and CDR2 is FQGNSA. The CDR3 sequence is 16 residues long. J was trimmed by 4 bases and V by 5 bases; bases with no gene match: 9. The chain's CDR3 is CASSPSSGGAAETQYF. The CDR3 nucleotides are TGTGCCAGCAGCCCGAGTAGCGGGGGGGCCGCAGAGACCCAGTACTTC.

This chain uses TRBV7-2 with TRBJ2-5; TRBD1 might be the D (5 bases). The CDR3 is made up of 14 amino acids. Trimming cost V 5 bases and J 1 base, with 11 bases left between them. In germline, CDR1 is SGHTA, CDR2 FQGNSA. CDR3 loop: CASSRRRVQETQYF. CDR3 nucleotides: TGTGCCAGCAGCCGCCGCAGGGTCCAAGAGACCCAGTACTTC. Complete variable domain (other parts from reference TRBV7-2 and TRBJ2-5): GAGVSQSPSNKVTEKGKDVELRCDPISGHTALYWYRQSLGQGLEFLIYFQGNSAPDKSGLPSDRFSAERTGGSVSTLTIQRTQQEDSAVYLCASSRRRVQETQYFGPGTRLLVL.

V usage is TRBV5-1 and J usage is TRBJ2-7; a possible D gene is TRBD1 (5 bases). The germline V gene encodes CDR1 SGHRS and CDR2 YFSETQ. The CDR3 loop spans 15 amino acids. Trimming took off 0 bases at V and 0 bases at J, with 10 bases between the two ends. This CDR3 reads CASSLEGRISYEQYF. The CDR3 DNA reads TGCGCCAGCAGCTTGGAGGGGCGAATCTCCTACGAGCAGTACTTC.

The table lists this clonotype with a few counts. The rearrangement joins TRBV28 to TRBJ1-1, with D uncertain. This CDR3 spans 14 amino acids. The V gene lost 3 bases and the J gene lost 0 bases, with 8 bases spanning the gap. Germline V gene data show CDR1 as MDHEN and CDR2 as SYDVKM. The CDR3 sequence: CASSFSWVNTEAFF. DNA of the CDR3: TGTGCCAGCAGTTTTAGCTGGGTGAACACTGAAGCTTTCTTT.

The chain links TRBV5-1 to TRBJ2-5; D is perhaps TRBD1 or TRBD2 (5 bases each). The germline V and J ends were trimmed by 4 bases and 0 bases, with 13 bases remaining between them. Germline V gene data show CDR1 as SGHRS and CDR2 as YFSETQ. This CDR3 spans 15 amino acids. Here the CDR3 reads CASSRNGAHQETQYF. In DNA, the CDR3 is TGCGCCAGCAGCCGCAACGGGGCTCACCAAGAGACCCAGTACTTC.